The rows below give T cell receptor beta chains drawn from one sample of a study of blood T cell repertoires in COVID-19. Sequencing was performed with immunoSEQ multiplex PCR; in TCRdb, only in-frame clones are kept and a portion is missing. The sample includes roughly 190,000 clones, approximately 81% seen only once; the top ten take around 20%. What was sequenced was peripheral blood. These TCRs come from a human donor in a cohort sampled during active COVID-19. The CDR3 runs from the conserved cysteine through the conserved F or W. Each record gives: D gene, J gene, V gene, clone size, CDR3 DNA, CDR3 protein. The D gene is left open where the match is weak. Part of the rows lack a size; the others show once, few, many or a class for expanded clones.

-,TRBJ1-1,TRBV15,few,TGTGCCACCAGCAGAGATCGTCTACGGAACACTGAAGCTTTCTTT,CATSRDRLRNTEAFF
-,TRBJ1-2,TRBV24-1,-,TGTGCCACCAGTGATTTGGCGGACAAATCCTACACCTTC,CATSDLADKSYTF
TRBD2,TRBJ2-3,TRBV9,-,TGTGCCAGCAGCGTAGTGCCTAGCGGGGGCACAGATACGCAGTATTTT,CASSVVPSGGTDTQYF
TRBD2,TRBJ2-3,TRBV29-1,-,TGCAGCGTTGTTAGCGGGTCACGAACCACAGATACGCAGTATTTT,CSVVSGSRTTDTQYF
-,TRBJ1-1,TRBV7-9,-,TGTGCCAGCAGCTCCTGGGAGGGAGTTGGGTCAGCTTTCTTT,CASSSWEGVGSAFF
TRBD1,TRBJ2-2,TRBV28,-,TGTGCCAGCAAGACAGGGCCGAACACCGGGGAGCTGTTTTTT,CASKTGPNTGELFF
TRBD1,TRBJ1-3,TRBV19,-,TGTGCCAGTAGAGACGGGACAGGTTACGCTCGCTCTGGAAACACCATATATTTT,CASRDGTGYARSGNTIYF
TRBD1,TRBJ1-3,TRBV7-2,once,TGTGCCAGCAGCCTGGACAGGGGCCCTGGAAACACCATATATTTT,CASSLDRGPGNTIYF
TRBD1,TRBJ2-1,TRBV9,-,TGTGCCAGCAGCCCGGGACAGGGGACCCCGGGTGAGCAGTTCTTC,CASSPGQGTPGEQFF
-,TRBJ2-3,TRBV5-4,few,TGTGCCAGCCGCCTCTTGGGAGGCACAGATACGCAGTATTTT,CASRLLGGTDTQYF
-,TRBJ2-2,TRBV7-9,-,TGTGCCAGCAGCTTAGGAATATACGACAGGTTAACCGGGGAGCTGTTTTTT,CASSLGIYDRLTGELFF
TRBD1,TRBJ1-2,TRBV6-2/TRBV6-3,once,TGTGCCAGCAGTAAAGGGGGCCCATCTTTCGGCTACACCTTC,CASSKGGPSFGYTF
TRBD2,TRBJ2-1,TRBV2,-,TGTGCCAGCAGTTCTCGACTAGCGCTTTGGCCCAATGAGCAGTTCTTC,CASSSRLALWPNEQFF
TRBD1,TRBJ2-2,TRBV19,-,TGTGCCAGTAACCCAGGGGGAAACACCGGGGAGCTGTTTTTT,CASNPGGNTGELFF
-,TRBJ1-1,TRBV5-8,-,TGTGCCAGCAGCTTGAATAGCCGGCACACTGAAGCTTTCTTT,CASSLNSRHTEAFF
-,TRBJ2-2,TRBV6-6,-,TGTGCCAGCAGTTACGCCCGCGGGGCGTCGGGGGAGCTGTTTTTT,CASSYARGASGELFF
TRBD1,TRBJ2-3,TRBV6-2/TRBV6-3,once,TGTGCCAGCAGTGTCACCCGACAGGGGACAGATACGCAGTATTTT,CASSVTRQGTDTQYF
-,TRBJ1-3,TRBV19,-,TGTGCCAGTAGTAAGACCAGGGGCCCTGGAAACACCATATATTTT,CASSKTRGPGNTIYF
-,TRBJ1-2,TRBV16,-,TGTGCCAGCAGCCAATGGGAGACAACCTATGGCTACACCTTC,CASSQWETTYGYTF
-,TRBJ2-7,TRBV11-2,-,TGTGCCAGCAGCTTAACAAAACAGGGTTACGAGCAGTACTTC,CASSLTKQGYEQYF
-,TRBJ2-7,TRBV5-1,-,TGCGCCAGCAGCTTGGGGGCAGGAAGAGTCTACGAGCAGTACTTC,CASSLGAGRVYEQYF
-,TRBJ2-2,TRBV10-1,once,TGCGCCAGCAGCGGGTCCCTGGCCGGGGAGCTGTTTTTT,CASSGSLAGELFF
TRBD2,TRBJ2-2,TRBV7-6,many,TGTGCCAGCAGCTTAACTCTAGCGGGCGGGACCGACACCGGGGAGCTGTTTTTT,CASSLTLAGGTDTGELFF
TRBD2,TRBJ2-3,TRBV7-3,few,TGTGCCAGCAGCACGACTAGCGGGGCTAATACGCAGTATTTT,CASSTTSGANTQYF
-,TRBJ2-1,TRBV19,-,TGTGCCAGTACAGGCCAGTTGGGCAATGAGCAGTTCTTC,CASTGQLGNEQFF
TRBD2,TRBJ2-2,TRBV7-7,-,TGTGCTAGCAGCTTAGTAGCGGGGGGCCACACCGGGGAGCTGTTTTTT,CASSLVAGGHTGELFF
TRBD2,TRBJ2-2,TRBV20-1,-,TGCAGTGCTAGTTTTTATAGCGGGAGGGCCACGAACACCGGGGAGCTGTTTTTT,CSASFYSGRATNTGELFF
-,TRBJ1-1,TRBV6-5,-,TGTGCCAGCACCCCCGAGGAGCGGTCTGAAGCTTTCTTT,CASTPEERSEAFF
TRBD1,TRBJ1-6,TRBV2,-,TGTGCCAGCATGGGGCTGAGGGACAGATATAATTCACCCCTCCACTTT,CASMGLRDRYNSPLHF
-,TRBJ2-2,TRBV9,-,TGTGCCAGCAGCCTCCGGCTAGGATCCGGCGGGGAGCTGTTTTTT,CASSLRLGSGGELFF
TRBD1,TRBJ1-5,TRBV7-8,-,TGTGCCAGCAGCTTATCAGGGGGCGGATTTGTTCAGCCCCAGCATTTT,CASSLSGGGFVQPQHF
TRBD1,TRBJ2-7,TRBV28,-,TGTGCCAGCAGTTGGACAGGAAATGGAGACGAGCAGTACTTC,CASSWTGNGDEQYF
-,TRBJ2-1,TRBV27,-,TGTGCCAGCAGTTTAGAGGGGGGGCCCTACAATGAGCAGTTCTTC,CASSLEGGPYNEQFF
TRBD1,TRBJ1-2,TRBV6-6,-,TGTGCCAGCAGTCCCACCGGGACAGGGGTAAATGGCTACACCTTC,CASSPTGTGVNGYTF
-,TRBJ1-3,TRBV2,-,TGTGCCAGCAGTGACCCAGGGGCCTCTGGAAACACCATATATTTT,CASSDPGASGNTIYF
TRBD1,TRBJ2-2,TRBV5-6,few,TGTGCCAGCAGCCCGACAGGGGGTATCACCGGGGAGCTGTTTTTT,CASSPTGGITGELFF
TRBD1,TRBJ2-2,TRBV6-9,-,TGTGCCAGCAGTTGGAATCACGGACAGGGCCAAAAAGGGGAGCTGTTTTTT,CASSWNHGQGQKGELFF
TRBD1,TRBJ2-1,TRBV10-3,-,TGTGCCATCAGTGAATGGCAGGGGGACAATGAGCAGTTCTTC,CAISEWQGDNEQFF
-,TRBJ1-4,TRBV3-1/TRBV3-2,-,TGTGCCAGCAGCCAAGTGAGGGGGAAGGAAAAACTGTTTTTT,CASSQVRGKEKLFF
TRBD1,TRBJ1-6,TRBV2,once,TGTGCCAGCAGTGAAGCCTCCGGGACAGATTTACTATTTAATTCACCCCTCCACTTT,CASSEASGTDLLFNSPLHF
TRBD2,TRBJ2-3,TRBV14,-,TGTGCCAGCAGCCATACGTATAGCGGGGGGGCCAAAGATACGCAGTATTTT,CASSHTYSGGAKDTQYF
TRBD1,TRBJ1-5,TRBV28,few,TGTGCCAGCAGTACAACAGGGGTTTATCAGCCCCAGCATTTT,CASSTTGVYQPQHF
TRBD1,TRBJ2-5,TRBV19,-,TGTGCCAGTAAGGGGATGGACAGGGGACAAGGGCGGCGGGAGACCCAGTACTTC,CASKGMDRGQGRRETQYF
-,TRBJ1-4,TRBV9,-,TGTGCCAGCAGCCTGGACGGGTACCAGGGTGAAAAACTGTTTTTT,CASSLDGYQGEKLFF
-,TRBJ1-4,TRBV3-1/TRBV3-2,once,TGTGCCAGCAGCCGCGGCCGGGAAAAACTGTTTTTT,CASSRGREKLFF
-,TRBJ2-1,TRBV5-4,-,TGTGCCAGCAGCTCACAGGGTCTGAATGAGCAGTTCTTC,CASSSQGLNEQFF
-,TRBJ2-2,TRBV9,-,TGTGCCAGCAGCGTAGTCTACCAGAACACCGGGGAGCTGTTTTTT,CASSVVYQNTGELFF
-,TRBJ2-5,TRBV5-1,-,TGCGCCAGCAGCTCTTCCGGGAGCAGGGAGACCCAGTACTTC,CASSSSGSRETQYF
-,TRBJ2-7,TRBV5-1,-,TGCGCCAGCAGCTTGACCGGGGGAGAGGAGTACTTC,CASSLTGGEEYF
-,TRBJ2-1,TRBV6-6,-,TGTGCCAGCAGCCCCCAGGGTAAAGACTACAATGAGCAGTTCTTC,CASSPQGKDYNEQFF
TRBD2,TRBJ2-1,TRBV7-9,-,TGTGCCAGCCGGCGGGAGTCGTACAATGAGCAGTTCTTC,CASRRESYNEQFF
-,TRBJ2-1,TRBV4-2,-,TGTGCCAGCAGCCAAGGTCGAGGGATGAATGAGCAGTTCTTC,CASSQGRGMNEQFF
-,TRBJ1-3,TRBV29-1,once,TGCAGCCACTCGGGGGGTGACTCTGGAAACACCATATATTTT,CSHSGGDSGNTIYF
-,TRBJ2-3,TRBV5-1,-,TGCGCCAGCAGCGAGACACCGGGGGTAGATACGCAGTATTTT,CASSETPGVDTQYF